This TCR beta chain was obtained from a study of human T cells and chemical hapten exposure. Across the whole study: It was small differences in pooled library volume that mainly caused per-sample TCR yields to vary. The study, taken as a whole, reports: TCRs whose frequency exceeded 1 in 1000 remained the same following DPC sensitization.

For this clonotype: Its specificity is unknown.

The study used a library that attached unique molecular identifiers to individual cDNA molecules. Authors' methods: A per-sample median of roughly 96,000 TCRs was observed, with counts ranging from about 23,224 to 690,600. TCRdb re-called the 5' RACE reads with MiXCR, one entry per CDR3 protein. The V and J calls, along with clone size, are taken from TCRdb and not from the paper's own processing. This sample has 110,000 or so distinct CDR3 sequences; roughly a fifth occur once, and the top ten carry approximately 3%. Total RNA was isolated from whole blood that had not been fractionated. V gave up 4 bases and J gave up 5 bases, with 15 bases separating them. This CDR3 is 15 amino acids long. The germline gives CDR1 LGHNA, CDR2 YNFKEQ.

The chain has TRBV4-2 and TRBJ2-4, with D maybe TRBD1 (5 bases). The sequence was collected from a human donor in good health. CDR3 amino acids: CASSRSRAVENIQYF. CDR3 in DNA: TGTGCCAGCAGCCGATCCAGGGCAGTCGAAAACATTCAGTACTTC.